The rows below give T cell receptor beta chains drawn from one sample of a study of a mutant IDH1 vaccine in newly diagnosed glioma. The antigens of these receptors remain unknown. Libraries were prepared by immunoSEQ multiplex PCR; TCRdb keeps only in-frame clonotypes and omits some of them. The sample yields about 25,000 clones, approximately 70% seen once. Sequencing used peripheral blood mononuclear cells (PBMCs), obtained from a glioma patient whose treatment included an IDH1 peptide vaccine. The receptors here all came from a man aged 18 to 30 with glioma. Some clones in this sample may be carry-over from other donors' samples. The CDR3 runs from the conserved cysteine through the conserved F or W. The D gene is left open where the match is weak. A clone size is listed for some rows: how often the clone was seen (once, few, many), or a class if it is expanded.

>TRBJ2-5|NA|NA|TRBV5-1
CASSLEDPKQTQYF
TGCGCCAGCAGCTTGGAGGACCCTAAACAGACCCAGTACTTC
>TRBJ1-5|NA|NA|TRBV6-6
CASRTQGMGNQPQHF
TGTGCCAGCAGAACCCAGGGAATGGGCAATCAGCCCCAGCATTTT
>TRBJ2-5|TRBD1|NA|TRBV19
CASSIGQASRAQYF
TGTGCCAGTAGCATAGGACAGGCGTCCCGGGCCCAGTACTTC
>TRBJ2-7|TRBD2|NA|TRBV7-2
CASSHGVAGVYEQYF
TGTGCCAGCAGCCATGGGGTAGCGGGAGTGTACGAGCAGTACTTC
>TRBJ2-2|TRBD1|NA|TRBV15
CATSSQGAQAGELFF
TGTGCCACCAGCTCTCAGGGGGCGCAAGCCGGGGAGCTGTTTTTT
>TRBJ1-2|NA|NA|TRBV7-9
CASSLALSGPNYGYTF
TGTGCCAGCAGCTTAGCGCTATCAGGCCCCAACTATGGCTACACCTTC
>TRBJ2-7|TRBD2|NA|TRBV5-1
CASGLAGGNYEQYF
TGCGCCAGCGGACTAGCGGGAGGGAACTACGAGCAGTACTTC
>TRBJ1-2|TRBD1|once|TRBV7-2
CASSFFRGQGYGYTF
TGTGCCAGCAGCTTCTTCAGGGGGCAGGGCTATGGCTACACCTTC
>TRBJ1-5|NA|NA|TRBV6-1
CASTIDRIAGPQHF
TGTGCCAGCACTATAGACAGGATCGCGGGGCCCCAGCATTTT
>TRBJ2-1|TRBD2|NA|TRBV25-1
CASSEPGTSGDNEQFF
TGTGCCAGCAGTGAACCTGGGACTAGCGGAGACAATGAGCAGTTCTTC
>TRBJ1-4|NA|NA|TRBV9
CASSFGQNTNEKLFF
TGTGCCAGCAGCTTCGGACAGAACACTAATGAAAAACTGTTTTTT
>TRBJ2-1|NA|NA|TRBV5-6
CASSFYNEQFF
TGTGCCAGCAGCTTTTACAATGAGCAGTTCTTC
>TRBJ1-5|NA|NA|TRBV10-1
CASSGIDSGNQPQHF
TGCGCCAGCAGTGGGATCGACAGTGGCAATCAGCCCCAGCATTTT
>TRBJ2-3|TRBD1|NA|TRBV5-1
CASSPGTGGVWRRDTQYF
TGCGCCAGCAGCCCAGGGACAGGGGGCGTTTGGCGGAGAGATACGCAGTATTTT
>TRBJ2-1|TRBD1|NA|TRBV12-5
CASVDRGYNEQFF
TGTGCTAGTGTGGACAGGGGCTACAATGAGCAGTTCTTC
>TRBJ2-7|NA|few|TRBV5-4
CASSTGTDYEQYF
TGTGCCAGCAGCACCGGGACGGACTACGAGCAGTACTTC
>TRBJ1-6|TRBD1|NA|TRBV2
CASQGTGNNSPLHF
TGTGCCAGCCAAGGGACAGGGAATAATTCACCCCTCCACTTT
>TRBJ2-7|NA|NA|TRBV30
CAWSVRLYEQYF
TGTGCCTGGAGTGTTCGGCTCTACGAGCAGTACTTC
>TRBJ1-2|NA|NA|TRBV5-1
CASSPEGTGYGYTF
TGCGCCAGCAGCCCGGAAGGGACGGGCTATGGCTACACCTTC
>TRBJ1-1|NA|NA|TRBV11-2
CASMGHRYMNTEAFF
TGTGCCAGCATGGGACACCGTTATATGAACACTGAAGCTTTCTTT
>TRBJ1-5|TRBD1|NA|TRBV28
CASSLLTGTGETQPQHF
TGTGCCAGCAGTTTACTCACCGGGACAGGGGAGACTCAGCCCCAGCATTTT
>TRBJ2-7|TRBD2|few|TRBV7-9
CASSASGTSGLYEQYF
TGTGCCAGCAGCGCGTCCGGGACTAGCGGCTTATACGAGCAGTACTTC
>TRBJ2-7|TRBD2|NA|TRBV19
CASSKTSGGTYEQYF
TGTGCCAGTAGTAAAACTAGCGGGGGAACCTACGAGCAGTACTTC
>TRBJ2-5|NA|NA|TRBV2
CASGDGETQYF
TGTGCCAGTGGGGACGGGGAGACCCAGTACTTC
>TRBJ2-2|TRBD2|NA|TRBV7-9
CASSREIAGGNTGELFF
TGTGCCAGCTCGCGAGAAATAGCGGGGGGGAACACCGGGGAGCTGTTTTTT
>TRBJ2-3|TRBD2|NA|TRBV11-2
CASSAPGLALTDTQYF
TGTGCCAGCAGTGCACCAGGACTAGCGCTGACAGATACGCAGTATTTT
>TRBJ2-5|TRBD2|NA|TRBV2
CASRGTSGGARETQYF
TGTGCCAGCAGGGGGACTAGCGGGGGGGCGAGAGAGACCCAGTACTTC
>TRBJ1-1|TRBD1|NA|TRBV4-2
CASSRGQDTEAFF
TGTGCCAGCAGCCGCGGACAGGACACTGAAGCTTTCTTT
>TRBJ2-1|TRBD2|once|TRBV2
CASSGLALGGNEQFF
TGTGCCAGCAGTGGACTAGCCCTCGGGGGCAATGAGCAGTTCTTC
>TRBJ2-1|NA|NA|TRBV29-1
CSVRGFSGYNEQFF
TGCAGCGTTAGGGGATTTAGTGGCTACAATGAGCAGTTCTTC
>TRBJ1-1|NA|NA|TRBV4-1
CASSLDGGPRMPFF
TGCGCCAGCAGCCTTGATGGCGGACCGAGGATGCCTTTCTTT
>TRBJ1-2|NA|NA|TRBV6-5
CASSGEGGIYGYTF
TGTGCCAGCAGTGGCGAGGGGGGGATCTATGGCTACACCTTC
>TRBJ1-2|NA|NA|TRBV5-4
CASSLGSYGYTF
TGTGCCAGCAGCTTGGGCAGCTATGGCTACACCTTC
>TRBJ1-6|NA|large|TRBV10-1
CASSESNRRTLSSYNSPLHF
TGCGCCAGCAGTGAGTCGAATAGGCGAACCCTAAGCTCCTATAATTCACCCCTCCACTTT
>TRBJ2-3|TRBD2|NA|TRBV28
CASSLWTSGSGNTQYF
TGTGCCAGCAGTTTATGGACTAGCGGGAGTGGCAATACGCAGTATTTT
>TRBJ1-2|NA|NA|TRBV11-2
CASSKDRVNYGYTF
TGTGCCAGCAGCAAGGACAGAGTTAACTATGGCTACACCTTC
>TRBJ2-7|NA|NA|TRBV7-2
CASSSSQQYYEQYF
TGTGCCAGCAGCTCTTCTCAACAGTACTACGAGCAGTACTTC
>TRBJ1-1|NA|NA|TRBV6-4
CASRMGLRAPNTEAFF
TGTGCCAGCAGGATGGGGTTAAGAGCTCCGAACACTGAAGCTTTCTTT
>TRBJ2-7|NA|NA|TRBV7-9
CASSLVGAYEQYF
TGTGCCAGCAGCTTAGTGGGGGCTTACGAGCAGTACTTC
>TRBJ1-2|NA|NA|TRBV28
CASSLVSSRGYTF
TGTGCCAGCAGTTTAGTGTCCTCTAGGGGCTACACCTTC
>TRBJ2-1|TRBD2|NA|TRBV5-1
CASGGRAYNEQFF
TGCGCCAGCGGCGGGAGGGCCTACAATGAGCAGTTCTTC
>TRBJ2-1|NA|NA|TRBV5-1
CASSLARGLPYNEQFF
TGCGCCAGCAGCTTGGCGCGGGGACTGCCCTACAATGAGCAGTTCTTC
>TRBJ2-7|TRBD2|NA|TRBV9
CASSVAGRADEQYF
TGTGCCAGCAGCGTTGCCGGGAGGGCCGACGAGCAGTACTTC
>TRBJ2-1|NA|NA|TRBV7-9
CASSLGSRNEQFF
TGTGCCAGCAGCTTAGGGTCTCGCAATGAGCAGTTCTTC
>TRBJ1-2|TRBD1|NA|TRBV4-2
CASSQVEGGRYGYTF
TGTGCCAGCAGCCAAGTAGAAGGGGGCCGCTATGGCTACACCTTC
>TRBJ1-5|NA|NA|TRBV19
CASSIKGRLSGANQPQHF
TGTGCCAGTAGTATTAAGGGCAGGTTATCGGGGGCAAATCAGCCCCAGCATTTT
>TRBJ1-1|NA|few|TRBV5-6
CASSPRNLNTEAFF
TGTGCCAGCAGCCCAAGAAACCTGAACACTGAAGCTTTCTTT
>TRBJ1-1|TRBD1|NA|TRBV30
CAGAGTVNTEAFF
TGTGCCGGCGCCGGGACAGTGAACACTGAAGCTTTCTTT
>TRBJ2-2|TRBD2|NA|TRBV6-1
CASSALTSGTGELFF
TGTGCCAGCAGTGCCTTGACTAGCGGGACCGGGGAGCTGTTTTTT
>TRBJ2-5|TRBD1|once|TRBV7-3
CASSLGQGGGETQYF
TGTGCCAGCAGCCTGGGACAGGGTGGTGGAGAGACCCAGTACTTC
>TRBJ1-2|NA|NA|TRBV29-1
CSAYWGGREDGYTF
TGCAGCGCCTATTGGGGCGGCAGGGAGGATGGCTACACCTTC